These T cell receptor beta chains were read from a single sample in a study of shared clonotypes between healthy human individuals. The table came from immunoSEQ multiplex PCR; TCRdb's copy has only in-frame clones and leaves some out. This sample has approximately 1.4 million clones, with 95% to 99% found just once. Sample: naive CD4+ T cells sorted from blood. These receptors originate from a man between 25 and 39 years old in good health. Each CDR3 is given with its conserved first and last residue. D genes are given only for firm matches. Only some rows state a clone size, as once, few, many or a class for expanded clones.

D	V	J	size	DNA	CDR3
.	TRBV28	TRBJ2-7	.	TGTGCCAGCAGTTTAGCGGGATGGGCCGAGCAGTACTTC	CASSLAGWAEQYF
TRBD2	TRBV14	TRBJ2-7	.	TGTGCCAGCAGCCCCTTGACTAGCGGGAGGGCCAAGTACTTC	CASSPLTSGRAKYF
TRBD1	TRBV5-1	TRBJ1-1	.	TGCGCCAGCAGCCGGACGGGACAGCTTCTGAACACTGAAGCTTTCTTT	CASSRTGQLLNTEAFF
TRBD1	TRBV19	TRBJ2-5	.	TGTGCCAGTGGGACAGGGTATGGAGAGACCCAGTACTTC	CASGTGYGETQYF
.	TRBV5-1	TRBJ2-7	.	TGCGCCAGCAGCTTGCGTACATCTTCCCCCCACTCCTACGAGCAGTACTTC	CASSLRTSSPHSYEQYF
TRBD1	TRBV7-8	TRBJ2-7	once	TGTGCCAGCAGCAAAACAGGGGCAACGTCCTACGAGCAGTACTTC	CASSKTGATSYEQYF
.	TRBV11-2	TRBJ2-7	.	TGTGCCAGCAGCTTATCCGCCCGTATCTCCTCTACGATCGAGCAGTACTTC	CASSLSARISSTIEQYF
TRBD1	TRBV19	TRBJ2-3	.	TGTGCCAGTAGTCCGACAGGGGACGGCACAGATACGCAGTATTTT	CASSPTGDGTDTQYF
.	TRBV7-9	TRBJ1-1	once	TGTGCCAGCAGCTCACAGATGAACACTGAAGCTTTCTTT	CASSSQMNTEAFF
.	TRBV18	TRBJ1-3	.	TGTGCCAGCTCACCACGATTCTCTGGAAACACCATATATTTT	CASSPRFSGNTIYF
TRBD2	TRBV2	TRBJ2-7	once	TGTGCCAGCAGTGAGGGACTAGCGGCCTCCTACGAGCAGTACTTC	CASSEGLAASYEQYF